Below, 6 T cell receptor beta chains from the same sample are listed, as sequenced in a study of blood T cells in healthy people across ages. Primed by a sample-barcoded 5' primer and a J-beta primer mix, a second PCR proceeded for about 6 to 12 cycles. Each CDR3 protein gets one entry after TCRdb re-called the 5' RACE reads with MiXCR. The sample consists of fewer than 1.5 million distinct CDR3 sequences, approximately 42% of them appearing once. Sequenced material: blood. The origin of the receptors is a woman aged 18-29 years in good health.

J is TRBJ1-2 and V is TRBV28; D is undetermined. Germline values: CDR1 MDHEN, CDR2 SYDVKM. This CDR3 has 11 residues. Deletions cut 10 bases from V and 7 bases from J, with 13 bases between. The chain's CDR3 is CATASPGGYTF. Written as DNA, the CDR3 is TGTGCCACTGCCTCCCCGGGTGGCTACACCTTC.

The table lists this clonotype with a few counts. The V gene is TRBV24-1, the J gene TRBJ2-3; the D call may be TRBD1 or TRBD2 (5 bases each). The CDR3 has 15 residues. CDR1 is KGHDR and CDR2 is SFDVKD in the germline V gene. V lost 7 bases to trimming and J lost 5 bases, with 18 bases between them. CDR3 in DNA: TGTGCCACCAGCCGGGGTGCCCTCACAGGAGATACGCAGTATTTT. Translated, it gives CATSRGALTGDTQYF.

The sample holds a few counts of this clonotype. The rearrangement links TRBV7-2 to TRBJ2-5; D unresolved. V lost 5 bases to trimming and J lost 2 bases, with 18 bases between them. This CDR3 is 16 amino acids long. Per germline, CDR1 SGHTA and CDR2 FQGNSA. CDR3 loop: CASSGHEVRWQETQYF. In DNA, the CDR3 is TGTGCCAGCAGCGGTCACGAGGTGCGTTGGCAAGAGACCCAGTACTTC.

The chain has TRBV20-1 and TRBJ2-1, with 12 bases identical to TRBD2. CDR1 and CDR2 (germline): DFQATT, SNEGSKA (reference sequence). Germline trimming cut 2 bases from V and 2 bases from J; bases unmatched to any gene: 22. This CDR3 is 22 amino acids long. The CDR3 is CSARSGLAGSLTGIPTYNEQFF. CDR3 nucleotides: TGCAGTGCTAGATCTGGACTAGCGGGGAGTCTAACGGGAATTCCTACCTACAATGAGCAGTTCTTC.

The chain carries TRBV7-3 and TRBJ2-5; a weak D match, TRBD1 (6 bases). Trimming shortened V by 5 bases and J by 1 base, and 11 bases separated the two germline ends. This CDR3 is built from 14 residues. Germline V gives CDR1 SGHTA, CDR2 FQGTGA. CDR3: CASSRTDPQETQYF. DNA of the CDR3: TGTGCCAGCAGCCGGACAGACCCCCAAGAGACCCAGTACTTC. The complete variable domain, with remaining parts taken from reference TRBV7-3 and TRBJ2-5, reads GAGVSQTPSNKVTEKGKYVELRCDPISGHTALYWYRQSLGQGPEFLIYFQGTGAADDSGLPNDRFFAVRPEGSVSTLKIQRTERGDSAVYLCASSRTDPQETQYFGPGTRLLVL.

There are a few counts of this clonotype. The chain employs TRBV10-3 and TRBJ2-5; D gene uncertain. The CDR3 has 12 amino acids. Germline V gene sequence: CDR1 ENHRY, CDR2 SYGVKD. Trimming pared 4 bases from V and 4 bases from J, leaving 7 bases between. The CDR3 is CAISGGTETQYF. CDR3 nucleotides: TGTGCCATCAGTGGGGGTACAGAGACCCAGTACTTC.